The 30 T cell receptor beta chains below were found in one sample sequenced in a study of T cell repertoires in aging, cancer and after chemotherapy. Amplification of TCR beta used genomic DNA extracted from peripheral blood. TRB rearrangements spanning V, D and J were amplified using mixed TRB-A/B primers. TCRdb reprocessed the multiplex PCR reads via MiXCR and lists one record per CDR3 protein. The sample carries 9,500 or so distinct CDR3 sequences, roughly a third recorded once. Input material: blood. The receptors were gathered from a human donor in good health.

This clonotype was seen more than once but under ten times. The V gene is TRBV12-3 or TRBV12-4, the J gene TRBJ1-5, with 7 positions matching TRBD1. The CDR3 totals 17 residues. The ends lost 1 base at V and 7 bases at J; junction bases unmatched: 13. In nucleotides, the CDR3 is TGTGCCAGCAGTTTAGTTCGCCGGGGACAGCGGAGCCAGCCCCAGCATTTT. Translating it yields CASSLVRRGQRSQPQHF.

This sequence joins TRBV7-6 and TRBJ2-7, with D possibly TRBD1 on 5 matching bases. Looked up from germline, CDR1 is SGHVS and CDR2 is FNYEAQ. V was cut by 1 base and J by 6 bases, with 13 bases left in between. The CDR3 is 14 amino acids. The CDR3 DNA is TGTGCCAGCAGCTTAGAGTGGGGCCCTGGCGAGCAGTACTTC. Protein: CASSLEWGPGEQYF.

The CDR3 spells CASTLLAGVPGSYNEQFF. The CDR3 bases are TGTGCCAGCACTCTACTAGCGGGGGTGCCCGGCTCCTACAATGAGCAGTTCTTC. The genes are TRBV6-6 and TRBJ2-1; TRBD2 matches 11 bases. The germline gives CDR1 MNHNY, CDR2 SVGAGI (reference sequence). The CDR3 extends over 18 amino acids. J was trimmed by 0 bases and V by 7 bases; bases with no gene match: 11.

V gene TRBV6-5 combines with J gene TRBJ1-6; D is unclear. The CDR3 consists of 13 residues. The V and J ends lost 0 bases and 6 bases respectively, with 3 bases between them. Germline V gene data show CDR1 as MNHEY and CDR2 as SVGAGI. CDR3 in amino acids: CASSYSGNSPLHF. CDR3 nucleotides: TGTGCCAGCAGTTACTCGGGTAATTCACCCCTCCACTTT.

The chain links TRBV7-9 to TRBJ2-7; maybe TRBD2 (5 bases). Trimming shortened V by 0 bases and J by 4 bases, and 13 bases separated the two germline ends. The germline V gene has CDR1 SEHNR and CDR2 FQNEAQ (reference sequence). The CDR3 spans 15 residues. CDR3 sequence (DNA): TGTGCCAGCAGCTTAGCTTCGGGATCGGGTTACGAGCAGTACTTC. Translating it yields CASSLASGSGYEQYF.

This sequence joins TRBV29-1 and TRBJ2-7; no clear D. This CDR3 spans 13 amino acids. The V gene lost 2 bases and the J gene lost 3 bases, with 11 bases spanning the gap. CDR1 and CDR2 (germline): SQVTM, ANQGSEA. In nucleotides, the CDR3 is TGCAGCGTTGAATCCGTTAGTGGCTACGAGCAGTACTTC. This gives the protein CSVESVSGYEQYF.

This clonotype was recorded a few times. This chain uses TRBV19 with TRBJ1-5, with D possibly matching TRBD1 (5 bases). This CDR3 is 13 amino acids long. Trimming took 4 bases from V and 7 from J, leaving 11 bases between them. CDR1 and CDR2 from the germline V gene are LNHDA and SQIVND (reference sequence). The CDR3 sequence: CASSTSRQQPQHF. The CDR3 bases are TGTGCCAGTAGTACCTCGAGACAGCAGCCCCAGCATTTT.

The sample holds a few counts of this clonotype. J is TRBJ1-5 and V is TRBV12-3 or TRBV12-4; D remains unclear. V was pared by 5 bases and J by 2 bases, with 4 bases between. There are 12 residues in the CDR3. The CDR3 sequence is CASSTGNQPQHF. CDR3 nucleotides: TGTGCCAGCAGTACAGGCAATCAGCCCCAGCATTTT.

Only a few counts were recorded for this clonotype. V usage is TRBV4-2 and J usage is TRBJ2-2; D remains unclear. V lost 0 bases to trimming and J lost 8 bases, with 7 bases between them. This CDR3 has 13 amino acids. Germline V gene data show CDR1 as LGHNA and CDR2 as YNFKEQ. For the CDR3, the DNA is TGTGCCAGCAGCCAAGAGGCATCGGGGGAGCTGTTTTTT. Residues: CASSQEASGELFF.

This clonotype was found a few times. The rearrangement uses TRBV27 and TRBJ2-5, with TRBD2 matching over 7 bases. V lost 5 bases, J lost 4 bases, and 13 bases stayed unmatched. This CDR3 region has 16 residues. Per germline, CDR1 MNHEY and CDR2 SMNVEV (reference sequence). CDR3 residues: CASSPLARSWGETQYF. The CDR3 bases are TGTGCCAGCAGTCCACTAGCGCGGAGCTGGGGAGAGACCCAGTACTTC.

V is TRBV27 and J is TRBJ1-6, with 9 bases lining up with TRBD1. The germline CDR1 and CDR2 sequences are MNHEY and SMNVEV (reference sequence). This CDR3 has 14 amino acids. V shed 6 bases and J 7 bases; nucleotides not matched to a gene: 4. The CDR3 DNA follows: TGTGCCAGCAGGACAGGGGGATACAATTCACCCCTCCACTTT. This encodes CASRTGGYNSPLHF.

V gene TRBV5-1 combines with J gene TRBJ1-2, with D maybe TRBD1 (5 bases). Germline V CDR1 and CDR2: SGHRS, YFSETQ. Trimming pared 4 bases from V and 2 bases from J, leaving 18 bases between. The CDR3 runs 16 residues. The CDR3, as DNA: TGCGCCAGCAGCCCTTGGGGCCAGGGAGCCAACTATGGCTACACCTTC. It is translated as CASSPWGQGANYGYTF.

Points on this clonotype: A much larger clone differs by one base, so this may be a read error. V and J are TRBV18 and TRBJ2-1, with 8 positions matching TRBD2. The CDR3 is 16 residues long. CDR1 is KGHSH, CDR2 LQKENI, per germline. CDR3 in amino acids: CASLPGPGTRPNEQFF. In DNA form, the CDR3 reads TGTGCCAGCTTACCAGGGCCCGGGACTAGACCTAATGAGCAGTTCTTC.

By proportion, this clonotype is medium-sized. The gene calls are TRBV29-1 and TRBJ2-1; the D gene is possibly TRBD2 (5 bases). Trimming left V 5 bases short and J 2 bases short, with 10 bases between. The germline V gene has CDR1 SQVTM and CDR2 ANQGSEA. The CDR3 consists of 13 residues. CDR3 DNA: TGCAGCGTTCCGCGGACTGCCTACAATGAGCAGTTCTTC. This encodes CSVPRTAYNEQFF.

This clonotype turned up a few times. The chain is built from TRBV27 and TRBJ2-3; TRBD1 agrees at 9 bases. Trimming took 6 bases from V and 8 from J; bases not matched to a gene: 12. The CDR3 loop spans 15 amino acids. CDR1 and CDR2 (germline): MNHEY, SMNVEV (reference sequence). CDR3 in amino acids: CASSPGQGVLGTQYF. DNA of the CDR3: TGTGCCAGCAGCCCGGGACAGGGCGTATTGGGTACGCAGTATTTT.

By share, this clonotype ranks as medium-sized. The V call is TRBV29-1, the J call TRBJ2-1; no firm D call. V lost 4 bases, J lost 5 bases, and 9 bases lay in between. There are 12 residues in the CDR3. CDR1 SQVTM and CDR2 ANQGSEA come from the germline V gene. The CDR3 loop is CSVVRLDNEQFF. CDR3 bases: TGCAGCGTTGTACGACTTGACAATGAGCAGTTCTTC.

This rearrangement joins TRBV27 to TRBJ2-3; 7 nucleotides align to TRBD1. This CDR3 spans 14 amino acids. J was trimmed by 4 bases and V by 2 bases; bases with no gene match: 3. Germline values: CDR1 MNHEY, CDR2 SMNVEV (reference sequence). CDR3 coding DNA: TGTGCCAGCAGTTTAGACAGGGTCCCAGATACGCAGTATTTT. It translates to CASSLDRVPDTQYF.

This clonotype was observed a handful of times. The rearrangement joins TRBV6-5 to TRBJ2-1; D uncertain. The CDR3 contains 12 residues. Germline loops: CDR1 MNHEY, CDR2 SVGAGI. The V and J ends lost 2 bases and 7 bases respectively, with 6 bases between them. CDR3: CASSYDGNEQFF. For the CDR3, the DNA is TGTGCCAGCAGTTACGACGGGAATGAGCAGTTCTTC.

The chain links TRBV5-5 to TRBJ2-7; 7 nucleotides agree with TRBD2. Germline CDR1 is SGHKS and CDR2 is YYEKEE (reference sequence). J lost 3 bases, V lost 7 bases, and 4 bases had no gene match. CDR3 length: 12 amino acids. The CDR3 DNA reads TGTGCCAGCGAGGGCGGGGGCTACGAGCAGTACTTC. Its protein is CASEGGGYEQYF.

This clonotype has only one observation. With a much larger clone just one base away, this may be a read error. The chain links TRBV11-3 to TRBJ2-3; tentatively, D is TRBD2 (6 bases). V was cut by 4 bases and J by 4 bases, with 15 bases left in between. The CDR3 has 15 residues. Germline CDR1 reads SGHNT; CDR2 reads YENEEA. In DNA form, the CDR3 reads TGTGCCAGCAGCTCCAGGACTATAGCAGCAGATACGCAGTATTTT. The encoded protein is CASSSRTIAADTQYF.

The J gene is TRBJ1-2, the V gene TRBV20-1; 7 nucleotides match TRBD1. The CDR3 is 12 residues long. Trimming removed 6 bases from V and 5 bases from J; junction bases left unmatched: 6. The germline V gene has CDR1 DFQATT and CDR2 SNEGSKA (reference sequence). DNA for the CDR3: TGCAGTGCGGGTGACAGGGAATATGGCTACACCTTC. Its protein product is CSAGDREYGYTF.

The rearrangement links TRBV27 to TRBJ2-7, with D possibly matching TRBD1 (7 bases). V gave up 10 bases and J gave up 7 bases, with 17 bases separating them. The CDR3 covers 12 residues. Germline V gene data show CDR1 as MNHEY and CDR2 as SMNVEV (reference sequence). DNA for the CDR3: TGTGCCACCAGGGGGGCCCTCTTGGAGCAGTACTTC. Protein: CATRGALLEQYF.

The rearrangement uses TRBV27 and TRBJ2-2; D is ambiguous. CDR1 MNHEY and CDR2 SMNVEV come from the germline V gene (reference sequence). The CDR3 contains 15 residues. V was clipped by 5 bases and J by 7 bases, with 17 bases between them. The CDR3 DNA follows: TGTGCCAGCAGTCCTTTCGGGCCTGATGGCGGGGAGCTGTTTTTT. Amino acid sequence: CASSPFGPDGGELFF.

This clonotype was counted only a few times. This chain links TRBV6-5 with TRBJ1-2; maybe TRBD1 (6 bases). This CDR3 has 13 amino acids. Per germline, CDR1 MNHEY and CDR2 SVGAGI. Trimming removed 5 bases from V and 3 bases from J, with 10 bases in between. CDR3 nucleotides: TGTGCCAGCAGTCAACAGGGCGACTATGGCTACACCTTC. It yields the protein CASSQQGDYGYTF.

This clonotype was counted a few times. The CDR3 here is CASSQSGGYYGYTF. The CDR3 DNA follows: TGTGCCAGCAGTCAATCCGGGGGTTACTATGGCTACACCTTC. V usage is TRBV6-6 and J usage is TRBJ1-2, with D tentatively TRBD1 (5 bases). CDR3 length: 14 residues. Germline V gene sequence: CDR1 MNHNY, CDR2 SVGAGI (reference sequence). V lost 5 bases and J lost 3, with 13 bases in between.

The chain uses TRBV30 and TRBJ1-2; possible D gene TRBD1, 5 bases. Germline CDR1 is GTSNPN and CDR2 is SVGIG (reference sequence). V lost 4 bases and J lost 6, with 18 bases in between. This CDR3 has 14 amino acids. Here the CDR3 DNA reads TGTGCCTGGACCGGCGGGACCCCTGGTAATGGCTACACCTTC. Its translation is CAWTGGTPGNGYTF.

This chain uses TRBV18 with TRBJ1-6, with 7 bases fitting TRBD1. Germline V gene lookup returns CDR1 KGHSH and CDR2 LQKENI. This CDR3 has 15 residues. V lost 3 bases to trimming and J lost 7 bases; unmatched junction nucleotides: 6. The chain's CDR3 is CASSPDRERNSPLHF. CDR3 DNA sequence: TGTGCCAGCTCACCCGACAGGGAGAGAAATTCACCCCTCCACTTT. Using reference TRBV18 and TRBJ1-6 for the parts outside the CDR3, the full variable domain is NAGVMQNPRHLVRRRGQEARLRCSPMKGHSHVYWYRQLPEEGLKFMVYLQKENIIDESGMPKERFSAEFPKEGPSILRIQQVVRGDSAAYFCASSPDRERNSPLHFGNGTRLTVT.

This rearrangement joins TRBV12-3 or TRBV12-4 to TRBJ2-7, with D perhaps TRBD2 (6 bases). The CDR3 spans 11 residues. Deletions cut 5 bases from V and 6 bases from J, with 8 bases between. The CDR3 bases are TGTGCCAGCAGTGGGGGAGGCGAGCAGTACTTC. Translating it yields CASSGGGEQYF.

This clonotype was counted between two and nine times. The V and J genes are TRBV10-3 and TRBJ2-5; no definite D call. Germline V CDR1 and CDR2: ENHRY, SYGVKD. Trimming stripped 10 bases from V and 2 bases from J, with 5 bases between. The CDR3 loop spans 10 amino acids. The CDR3 spells CATGQETQYF. Written as DNA, the CDR3 is TGTGCCACCGGACAAGAGACCCAGTACTTC.

This clonotype is medium-sized (0.01 to 0.1%) by share. The chain has TRBV29-1 and TRBJ1-3, with D tentatively TRBD1 (5 bases). This CDR3 region has 11 residues. Germline assignment: CDR1 SQVTM and CDR2 ANQGSEA. Trimming took 3 bases from V and 7 from J, leaving 7 bases between them. CDR3 residues: CSVDRANTIYF. For the CDR3, the DNA is TGCAGCGTTGACAGGGCCAACACCATATATTTT.